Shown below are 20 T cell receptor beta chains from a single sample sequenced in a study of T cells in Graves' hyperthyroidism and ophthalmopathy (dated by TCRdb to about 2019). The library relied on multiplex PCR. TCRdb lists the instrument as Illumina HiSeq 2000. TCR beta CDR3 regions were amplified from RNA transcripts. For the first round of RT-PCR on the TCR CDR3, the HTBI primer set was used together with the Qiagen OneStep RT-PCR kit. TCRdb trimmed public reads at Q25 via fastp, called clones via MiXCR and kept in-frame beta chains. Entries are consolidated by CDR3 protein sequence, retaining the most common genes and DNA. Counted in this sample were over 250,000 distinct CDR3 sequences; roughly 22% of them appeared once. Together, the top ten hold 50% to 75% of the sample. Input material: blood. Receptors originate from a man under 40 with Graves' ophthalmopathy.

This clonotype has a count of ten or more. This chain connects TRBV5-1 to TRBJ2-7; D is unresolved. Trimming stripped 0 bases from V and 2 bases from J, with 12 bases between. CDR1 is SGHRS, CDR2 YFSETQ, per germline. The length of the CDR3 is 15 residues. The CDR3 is CASSLEPQATYEQYF. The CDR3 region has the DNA TGCGCCAGCAGCTTGGAGCCGCAGGCTACCTACGAGCAGTACTTC.

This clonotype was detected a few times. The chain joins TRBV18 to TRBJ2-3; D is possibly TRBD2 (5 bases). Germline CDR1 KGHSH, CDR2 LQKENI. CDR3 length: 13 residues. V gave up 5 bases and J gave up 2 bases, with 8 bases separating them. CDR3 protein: CASSTGDTDTQYF. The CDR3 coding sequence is TGTGCCAGCTCAACCGGGGACACAGATACGCAGTATTTT.

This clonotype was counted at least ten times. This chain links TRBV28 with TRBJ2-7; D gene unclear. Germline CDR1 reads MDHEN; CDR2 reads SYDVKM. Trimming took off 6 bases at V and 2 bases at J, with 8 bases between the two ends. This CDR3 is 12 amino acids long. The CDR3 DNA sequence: TGTGCCAGCAGCCAGACACCCTACGAGCAGTACTTC. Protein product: CASSQTPYEQYF.

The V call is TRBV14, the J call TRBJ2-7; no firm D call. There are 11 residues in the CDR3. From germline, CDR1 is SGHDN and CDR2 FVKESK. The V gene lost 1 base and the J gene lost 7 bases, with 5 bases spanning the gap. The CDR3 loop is CASSQGPEQYF. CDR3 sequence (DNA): TGTGCCAGCAGCCAAGGTCCTGAGCAGTACTTC. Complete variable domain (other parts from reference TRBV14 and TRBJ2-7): EAGVTQFPSHSVIEKGQTVTLRCDPISGHDNLYWYRRVMGKEIKFLLHFVKESKQDESGMPNNRFLAERTGGTYSTLKVQPAELEDSGVYFCASSQGPEQYFGPGTRLTVT.

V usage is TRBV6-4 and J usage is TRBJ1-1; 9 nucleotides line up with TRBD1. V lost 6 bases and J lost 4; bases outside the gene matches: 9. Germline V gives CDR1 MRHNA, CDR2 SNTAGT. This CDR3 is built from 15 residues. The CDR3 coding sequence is TGTGCCAGCAGCCTCACAGGGGGCCCTAGCACTGAAGCTTTCTTT. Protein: CASSLTGGPSTEAFF.

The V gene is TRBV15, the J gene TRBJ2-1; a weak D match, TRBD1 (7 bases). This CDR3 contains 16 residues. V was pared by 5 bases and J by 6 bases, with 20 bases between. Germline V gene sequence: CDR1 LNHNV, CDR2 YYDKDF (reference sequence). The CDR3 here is CATSRGTEYRFNEQFF. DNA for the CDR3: TGTGCCACCAGCCGGGGGACAGAGTACAGATTCAATGAGCAGTTCTTC.

In DNA form, the CDR3 reads TGTGCCAGCATCAAAGGTGGGACAGTAGGCTACACCTTC. Amino acid sequence: CASIKGGTVGYTF. This chain links TRBV12-3 or TRBV12-4 with TRBJ1-2, with TRBD1 matching over 7 bases. The CDR3 spans 13 residues. V gave up 7 bases and J gave up 8 bases; unmatched junction bases: 10.

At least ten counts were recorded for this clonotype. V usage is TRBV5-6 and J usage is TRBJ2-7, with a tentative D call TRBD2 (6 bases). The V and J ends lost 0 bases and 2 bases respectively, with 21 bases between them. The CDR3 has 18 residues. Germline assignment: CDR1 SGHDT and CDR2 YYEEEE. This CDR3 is CASSLAMTDYTETYEQYF. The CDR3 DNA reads TGTGCCAGCAGCTTGGCGATGACGGACTATACAGAAACCTACGAGCAGTACTTC.

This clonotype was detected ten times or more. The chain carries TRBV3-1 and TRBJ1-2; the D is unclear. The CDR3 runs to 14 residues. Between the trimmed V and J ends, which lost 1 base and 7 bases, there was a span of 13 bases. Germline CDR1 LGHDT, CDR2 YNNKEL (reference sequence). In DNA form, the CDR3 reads TGTGCCAGCAGCCAAGGGCGATCAGGTTTTGGCTACACCTTC. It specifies CASSQGRSGFGYTF.

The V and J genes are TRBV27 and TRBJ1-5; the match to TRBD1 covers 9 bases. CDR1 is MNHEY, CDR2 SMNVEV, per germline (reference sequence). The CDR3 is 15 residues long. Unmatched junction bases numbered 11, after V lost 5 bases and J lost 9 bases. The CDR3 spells CASSTGQGALGPQHF. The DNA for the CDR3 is TGTGCCAGCAGTACGGGACAGGGCGCTTTAGGGCCCCAGCATTTT.

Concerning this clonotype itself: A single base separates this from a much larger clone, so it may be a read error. The DNA of the CDR3 is TGTGCCAGCAGGGGGGACGGGAACACTGAAGCTTTCTTT. Its protein product is CASRGDGNTEAFF. The J gene is TRBJ1-1, the V gene TRBV2; weak D call: TRBD1 (5 bases). Trimming shortened V by 6 bases and J by 1 base, and 9 bases separated the two germline ends. Germline V gene sequence: CDR1 SNHLY, CDR2 FYNNEI. This CDR3 is 13 amino acids long.

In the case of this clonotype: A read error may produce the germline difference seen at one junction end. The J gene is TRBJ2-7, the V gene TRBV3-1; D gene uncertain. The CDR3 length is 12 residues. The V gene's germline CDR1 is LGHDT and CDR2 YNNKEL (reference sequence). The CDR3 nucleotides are TGTACCAGCAGCCAAGTGTCCTACGAGCAGTACTTC. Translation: CTSSQVSYEQYF.

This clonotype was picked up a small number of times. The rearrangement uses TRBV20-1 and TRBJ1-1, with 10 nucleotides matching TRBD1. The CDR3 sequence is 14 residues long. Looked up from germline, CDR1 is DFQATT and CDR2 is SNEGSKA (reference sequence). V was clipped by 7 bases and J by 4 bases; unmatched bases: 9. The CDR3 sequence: CSVTTDRGATEAFF. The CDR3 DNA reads TGCAGTGTCACCACGGACAGGGGGGCCACTGAAGCTTTCTTT.

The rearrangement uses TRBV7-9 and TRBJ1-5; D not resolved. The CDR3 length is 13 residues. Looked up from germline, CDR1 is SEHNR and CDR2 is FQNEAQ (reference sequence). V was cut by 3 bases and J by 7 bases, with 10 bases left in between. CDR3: CASSLSQQQPQHF. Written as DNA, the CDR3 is TGTGCCAGCAGCTTGAGTCAGCAACAGCCCCAGCATTTT.

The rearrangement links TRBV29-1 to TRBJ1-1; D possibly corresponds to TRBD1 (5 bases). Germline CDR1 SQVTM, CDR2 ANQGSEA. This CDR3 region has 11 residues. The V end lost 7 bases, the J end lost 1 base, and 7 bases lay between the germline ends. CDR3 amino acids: CSGRENTEAFF. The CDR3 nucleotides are TGCAGCGGCAGGGAGAACACTGAAGCTTTCTTT. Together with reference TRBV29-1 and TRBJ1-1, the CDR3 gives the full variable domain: SAVISQKPSRDICQRGTSLTIQCQVDSQVTMMFWYRQQPGQSLTLIATANQGSEATYESGFVIDKFPISRPNLTFSTLTVSNMSPEDSSIYLCSGRENTEAFFGQGTRLTVV.

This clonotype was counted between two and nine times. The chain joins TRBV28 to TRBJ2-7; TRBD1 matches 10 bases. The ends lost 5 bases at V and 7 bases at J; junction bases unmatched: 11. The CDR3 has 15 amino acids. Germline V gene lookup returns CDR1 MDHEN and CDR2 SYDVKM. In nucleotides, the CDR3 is TGTGCCAGCAGTCCCTGGGGACAGGGGTCGGGAGAGCAGTACTTC. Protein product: CASSPWGQGSGEQYF.

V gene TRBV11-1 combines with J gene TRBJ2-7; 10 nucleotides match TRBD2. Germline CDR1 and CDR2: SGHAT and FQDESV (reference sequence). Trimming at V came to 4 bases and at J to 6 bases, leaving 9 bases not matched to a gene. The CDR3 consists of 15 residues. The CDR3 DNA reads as TGTGCCAGCAGCTCCGCTTCTAGCGGGAGATCCGAGCAGTACTTC. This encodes CASSSASSGRSEQYF.

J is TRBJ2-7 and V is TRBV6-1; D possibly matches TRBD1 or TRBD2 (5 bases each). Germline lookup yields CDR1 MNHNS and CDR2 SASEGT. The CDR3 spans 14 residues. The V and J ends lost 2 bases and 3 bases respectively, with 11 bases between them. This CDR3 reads CASSESGPFYEQYF. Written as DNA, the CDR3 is TGTGCCAGCAGTGAATCGGGACCCTTCTACGAGCAGTACTTC.

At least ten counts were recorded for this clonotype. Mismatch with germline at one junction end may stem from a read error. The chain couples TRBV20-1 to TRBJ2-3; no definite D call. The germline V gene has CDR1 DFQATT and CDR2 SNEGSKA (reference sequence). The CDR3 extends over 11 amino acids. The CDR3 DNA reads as TGCAGTGCGAGAGCATCAGATACGCAGTATTTT. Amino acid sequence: CSARASDTQYF.

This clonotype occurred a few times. The CDR3 coding sequence is TGCGCCAGCAGCTTGCTAGCGGGAGGGATGGGGAGAATATACGAGCAGTACTTC. Residues: CASSLLAGGMGRIYEQYF. This chain uses TRBV5-1 with TRBJ2-7; 12 positions match TRBD2. Trimming took 1 base from V and 4 from J; bases not matched to a gene: 12. This CDR3 region has 18 residues. CDR1 is SGHRS and CDR2 is YFSETQ in the germline V gene.